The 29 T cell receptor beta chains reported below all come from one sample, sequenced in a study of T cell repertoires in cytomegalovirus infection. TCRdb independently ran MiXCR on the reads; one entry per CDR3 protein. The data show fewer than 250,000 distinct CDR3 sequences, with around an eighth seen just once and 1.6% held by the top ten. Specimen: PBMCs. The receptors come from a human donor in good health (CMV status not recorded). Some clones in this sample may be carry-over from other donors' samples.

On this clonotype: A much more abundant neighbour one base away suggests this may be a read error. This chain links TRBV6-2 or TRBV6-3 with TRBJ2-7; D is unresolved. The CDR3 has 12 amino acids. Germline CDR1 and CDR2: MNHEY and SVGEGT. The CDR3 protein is CASSDSGVEQYF. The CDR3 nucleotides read TGTGCCAGCAGTGACTCAGGTGTCGAGCAGTACTTC.

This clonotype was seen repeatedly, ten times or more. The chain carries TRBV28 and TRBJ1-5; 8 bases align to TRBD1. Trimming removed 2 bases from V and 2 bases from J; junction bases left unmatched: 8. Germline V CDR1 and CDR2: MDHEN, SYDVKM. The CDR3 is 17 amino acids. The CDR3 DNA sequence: TGTGCCAGCAGTTTAGGACAGGGTTTTTCGGGCAATCAGCCCCAGCATTTT. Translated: CASSLGQGFSGNQPQHF.

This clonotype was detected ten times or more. Here the CDR3 DNA reads TGCAGTGCTCCCCTCACTAGCGGGGTTGACAATGAGCAGTTCTTC. It specifies CSAPLTSGVDNEQFF. The rearrangement joins TRBV20-1 to TRBJ2-1, with TRBD2 identical over 10 bases. This CDR3 comprises 15 residues. In germline, CDR1 is DFQATT, CDR2 SNEGSKA (reference sequence). The V segment lost 5 bases and the J segment 5 bases; nucleotides outside the gene matches: 9.

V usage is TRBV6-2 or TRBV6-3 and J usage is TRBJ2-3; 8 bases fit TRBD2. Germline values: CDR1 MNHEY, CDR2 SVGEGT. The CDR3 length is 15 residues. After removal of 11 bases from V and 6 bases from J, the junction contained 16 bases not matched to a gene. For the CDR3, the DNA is TGTGCCCTCGGGGGAGCGGGGGCCCGTGAGGATACGCAGTATTTT. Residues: CALGGAGAREDTQYF.

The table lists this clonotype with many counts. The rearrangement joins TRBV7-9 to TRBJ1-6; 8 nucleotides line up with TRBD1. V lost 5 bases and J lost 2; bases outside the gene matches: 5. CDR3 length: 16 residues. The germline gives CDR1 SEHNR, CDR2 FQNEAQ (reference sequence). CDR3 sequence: CASSLTGEPYNSPLHF. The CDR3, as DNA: TGTGCCAGCAGCCTGACAGGGGAACCCTATAATTCACCCCTCCACTTT.

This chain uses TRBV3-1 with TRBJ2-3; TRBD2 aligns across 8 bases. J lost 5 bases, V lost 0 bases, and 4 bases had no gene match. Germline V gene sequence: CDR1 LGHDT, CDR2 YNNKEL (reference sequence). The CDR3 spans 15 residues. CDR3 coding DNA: TGTGCCAGCAGCCAAGATTTTACTAGCGGAGATACGCAGTATTTT. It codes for CASSQDFTSGDTQYF.

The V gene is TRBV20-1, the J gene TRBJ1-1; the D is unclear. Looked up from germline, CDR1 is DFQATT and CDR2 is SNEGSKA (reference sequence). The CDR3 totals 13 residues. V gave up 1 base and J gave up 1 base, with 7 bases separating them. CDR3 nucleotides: TGCAGTGCTAGAGGGGATCCGAACACTGAAGCTTTCTTT. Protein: CSARGDPNTEAFF.

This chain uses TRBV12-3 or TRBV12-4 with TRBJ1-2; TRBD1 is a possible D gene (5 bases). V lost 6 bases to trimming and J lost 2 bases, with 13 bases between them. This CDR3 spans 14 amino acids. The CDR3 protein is CASRLGGANYGYTF. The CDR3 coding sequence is TGTGCCAGCAGACTAGGAGGGGCGAACTATGGCTACACCTTC.

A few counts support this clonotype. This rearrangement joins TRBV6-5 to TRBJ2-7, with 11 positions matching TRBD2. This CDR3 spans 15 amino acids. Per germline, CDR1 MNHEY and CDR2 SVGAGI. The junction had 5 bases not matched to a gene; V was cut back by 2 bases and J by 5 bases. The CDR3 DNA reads TGTGCCAGCAGTTACAGGACTAGCGGGCCCAACGAGCAGTACTTC. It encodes CASSYRTSGPNEQYF.

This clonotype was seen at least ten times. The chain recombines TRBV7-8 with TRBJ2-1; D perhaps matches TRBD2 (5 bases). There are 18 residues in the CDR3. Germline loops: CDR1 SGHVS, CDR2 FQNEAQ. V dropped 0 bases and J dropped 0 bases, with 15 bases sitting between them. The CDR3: CASSLARRGSSSYNEQFF. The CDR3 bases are TGTGCCAGCAGCTTAGCGAGGAGAGGGTCGAGCTCCTACAATGAGCAGTTCTTC.

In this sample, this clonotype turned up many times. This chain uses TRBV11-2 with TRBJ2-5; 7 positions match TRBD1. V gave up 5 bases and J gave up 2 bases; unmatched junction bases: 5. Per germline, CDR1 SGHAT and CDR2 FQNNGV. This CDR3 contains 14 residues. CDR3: CASSLPGQQETQYF. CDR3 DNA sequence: TGTGCCAGCAGCCTACCGGGACAGCAAGAGACCCAGTACTTC.

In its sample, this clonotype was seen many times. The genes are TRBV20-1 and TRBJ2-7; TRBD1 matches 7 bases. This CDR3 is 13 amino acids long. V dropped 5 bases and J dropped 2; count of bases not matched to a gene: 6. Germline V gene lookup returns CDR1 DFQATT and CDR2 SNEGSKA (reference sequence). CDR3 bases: TGCAGTGCTGGCGACAGGGAGCCCTACGAGCAGTACTTC. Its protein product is CSAGDREPYEQYF.

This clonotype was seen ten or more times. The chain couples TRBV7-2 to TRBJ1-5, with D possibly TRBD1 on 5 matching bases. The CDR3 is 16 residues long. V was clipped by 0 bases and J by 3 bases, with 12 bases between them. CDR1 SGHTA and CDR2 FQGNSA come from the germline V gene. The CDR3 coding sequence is TGTGCCAGCAGCTTAGCAAGGGGCGCCTTCAATCAGCCCCAGCATTTT. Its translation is CASSLARGAFNQPQHF.

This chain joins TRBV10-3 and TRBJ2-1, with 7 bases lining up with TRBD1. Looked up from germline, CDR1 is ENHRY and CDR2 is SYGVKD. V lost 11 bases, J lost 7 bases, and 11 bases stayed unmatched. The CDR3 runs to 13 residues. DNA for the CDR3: TGTGCCGCAGAGTCCGGGACAGAGAATGAGCAGTTCTTC. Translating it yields CAAESGTENEQFF.

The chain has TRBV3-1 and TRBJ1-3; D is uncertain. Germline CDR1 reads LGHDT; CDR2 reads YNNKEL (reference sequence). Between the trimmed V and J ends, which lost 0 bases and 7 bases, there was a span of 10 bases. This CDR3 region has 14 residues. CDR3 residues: CASSQDFGSNTIYF. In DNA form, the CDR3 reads TGTGCCAGCAGCCAAGATTTCGGTTCCAACACCATATATTTT. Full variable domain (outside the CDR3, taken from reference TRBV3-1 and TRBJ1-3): DTAVSQTPKYLVTQMGNDKSIKCEQNLGHDTMYWYKQDSKKFLKIMFSYNNKELIINETVPNRFSPKSPDKAHLNLHINSLELGDSAVYFCASSQDFGSNTIYFGEGSWLTVV.

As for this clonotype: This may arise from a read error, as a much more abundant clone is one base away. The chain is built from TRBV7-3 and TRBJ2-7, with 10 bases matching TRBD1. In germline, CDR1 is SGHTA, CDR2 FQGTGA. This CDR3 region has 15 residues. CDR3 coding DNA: TGTGCCAGCAGCCCAGCCCGGACAGGGGGGTACGGGCAGTACTTC. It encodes CASSPARTGGYGQYF.

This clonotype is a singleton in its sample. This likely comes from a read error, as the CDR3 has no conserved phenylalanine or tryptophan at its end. This chain's CDR3 is CATSGDRLNQPQHV. CDR3 DNA: TGTGCCACCAGCGGGGACAGGCTAAATCAGCCCCAGCATGTT. The chain is built from TRBV15 and TRBJ1-5; TRBD1 matches 8 bases. CDR3 length equals 14 residues. The V segment lost 5 bases and the J segment 4 bases; nucleotides outside the gene matches: 4. In germline, CDR1 is LNHNV, CDR2 YYDKDF (reference sequence).

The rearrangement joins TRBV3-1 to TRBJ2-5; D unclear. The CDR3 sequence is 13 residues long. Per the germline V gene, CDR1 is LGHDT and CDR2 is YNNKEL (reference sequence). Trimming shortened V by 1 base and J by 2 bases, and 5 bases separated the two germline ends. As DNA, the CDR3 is TGTGCCAGCAGCCAAGGGCAACAAGAGACCCAGTACTTC. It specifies CASSQGQQETQYF.

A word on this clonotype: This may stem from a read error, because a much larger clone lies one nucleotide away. As DNA, the CDR3 is TGTGCCAGCAGTGAGGACTACGAGCAGTACTTC. Its protein is CASSEDYEQYF. The chain joins TRBV28 to TRBJ2-7, with D unclear. V dropped 5 bases and J dropped 3 bases, with 5 bases sitting between them. Germline V CDR1 and CDR2: MDHEN, SYDVKM. This CDR3 region has 11 residues.

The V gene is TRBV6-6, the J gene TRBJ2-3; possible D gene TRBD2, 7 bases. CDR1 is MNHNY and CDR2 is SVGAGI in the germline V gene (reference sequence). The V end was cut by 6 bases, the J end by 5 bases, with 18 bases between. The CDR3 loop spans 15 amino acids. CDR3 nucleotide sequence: TGTGCCAGCAGCCCCATTGGGGGGGCGGGAGATACGCAGTATTTT. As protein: CASSPIGGAGDTQYF.

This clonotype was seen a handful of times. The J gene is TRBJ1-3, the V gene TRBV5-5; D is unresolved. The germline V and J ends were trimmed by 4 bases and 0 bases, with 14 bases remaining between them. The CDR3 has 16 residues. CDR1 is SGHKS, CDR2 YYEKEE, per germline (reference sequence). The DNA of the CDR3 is TGTGCCAGCAGCCCCAGATATGGGGACTCTGGAAACACCATATATTTT. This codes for CASSPRYGDSGNTIYF.

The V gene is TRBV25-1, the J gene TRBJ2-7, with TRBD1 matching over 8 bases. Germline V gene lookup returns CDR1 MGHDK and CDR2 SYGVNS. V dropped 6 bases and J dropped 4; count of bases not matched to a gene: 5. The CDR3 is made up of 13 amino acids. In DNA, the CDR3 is TGTGCCAGCAGGGGCAGGGGGCCGTACGAGCAGTACTTC. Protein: CASRGRGPYEQYF.

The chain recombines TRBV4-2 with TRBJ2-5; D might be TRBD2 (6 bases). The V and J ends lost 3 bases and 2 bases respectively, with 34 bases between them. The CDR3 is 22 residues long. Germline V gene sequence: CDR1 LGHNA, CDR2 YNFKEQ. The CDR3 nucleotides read TGTGCCAGCAGCCAGGCCGGAGGATTAGCGGAGCTTCCATCATACAATCAAGAGACCCAGTACTTC. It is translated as CASSQAGGLAELPSYNQETQYF.

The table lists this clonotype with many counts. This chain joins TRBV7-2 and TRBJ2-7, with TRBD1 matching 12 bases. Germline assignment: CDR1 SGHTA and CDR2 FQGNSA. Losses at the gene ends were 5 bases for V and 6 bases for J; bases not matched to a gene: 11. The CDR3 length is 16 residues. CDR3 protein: CASSPRDRGLSSEQYF. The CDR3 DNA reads TGTGCCAGCAGCCCGCGGGACAGGGGGCTATCTAGCGAGCAGTACTTC.

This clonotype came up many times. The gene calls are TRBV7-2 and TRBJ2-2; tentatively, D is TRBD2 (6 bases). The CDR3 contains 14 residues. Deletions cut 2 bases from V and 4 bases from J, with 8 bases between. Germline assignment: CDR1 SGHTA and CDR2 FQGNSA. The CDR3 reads CASSLSGVTGELFF. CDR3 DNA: TGTGCCAGCAGCTTATCGGGAGTCACCGGGGAGCTGTTTTTT.

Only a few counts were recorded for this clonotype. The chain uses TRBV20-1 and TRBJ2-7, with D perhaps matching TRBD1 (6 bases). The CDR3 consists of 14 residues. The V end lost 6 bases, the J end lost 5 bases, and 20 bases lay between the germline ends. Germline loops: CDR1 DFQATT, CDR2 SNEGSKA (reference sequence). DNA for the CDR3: TGCAGTGCCCCCGATGGCAGGGGTCACCACGAGCAGTACTTC. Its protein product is CSAPDGRGHHEQYF.

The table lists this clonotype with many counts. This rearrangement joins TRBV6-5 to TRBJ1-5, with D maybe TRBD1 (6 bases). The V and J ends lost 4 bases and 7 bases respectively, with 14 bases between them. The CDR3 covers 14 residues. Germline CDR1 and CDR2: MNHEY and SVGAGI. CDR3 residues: CASSSQQGRQPQHF. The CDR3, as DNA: TGTGCCAGCAGTTCTCAACAGGGACGGCAGCCCCAGCATTTT.

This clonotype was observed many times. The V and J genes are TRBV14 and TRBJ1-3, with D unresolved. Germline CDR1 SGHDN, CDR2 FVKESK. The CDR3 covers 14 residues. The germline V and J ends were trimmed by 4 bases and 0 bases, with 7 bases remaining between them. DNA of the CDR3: TGTGCCAGCAGCCTCGAGCTCTCTGGAAACACCATATATTTT. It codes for CASSLELSGNTIYF.

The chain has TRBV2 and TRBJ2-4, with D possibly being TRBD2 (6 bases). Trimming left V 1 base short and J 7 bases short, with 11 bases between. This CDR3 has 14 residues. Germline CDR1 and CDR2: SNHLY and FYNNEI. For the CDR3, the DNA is TGTGCCAGCAGTGAAGAGGGGAGGAACAACATTCAGTACTTC. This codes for CASSEEGRNNIQYF.